Sequencing of this T cell receptor (beta chain) was carried out in a study of monozygotic twins with inflammatory bowel disease. General study findings and limits: Separate T cell subtypes could not be resolved from one another. Results did not support any single strong IBD-associated signal or clonotype.

A note on this clonotype: Its cognate antigen is unknown.

CDR3 length equals 15 residues. Per sample, reverse transcription was split into eight reactions. TCRdb re-called the 5' RACE reads and shows each CDR3 protein once, DNA omitted. Here the sample table reports about 160,000 distinct CDR3 sequences. Whole blood without T cell sorting served as the source of isolated total RNA. Material for sequencing was blood. This sequence was found in a human donor with ulcerative colitis or Crohn's disease, or a healthy co-twin of an affected twin (not recorded which). The chain is built from TRBV12-3 or TRBV12-4 and TRBJ1-5. CDR3 amino acids: CASRLEGASNQPQHF.